This T cell receptor (beta chain) was retrieved from a study of T cell changes during pregnancy in multiple sclerosis. Profiled with immunoSEQ multiplex PCR; TCRdb holds only in-frame clones, not every one. The sample includes about 22,000 clones, 85% to 90% of them seen just once. The germline V gene encodes CDR1 PRHDT and CDR2 FYEKMQ (reference sequence). V dropped 0 bases and J dropped 6 bases, with 9 bases sitting between them. The CDR3 runs 14 residues. The source is a female donor with multiple sclerosis, enrolled in a pregnancy study. Sequences were derived from CD8+ T cells from peripheral blood mononuclear cells, sampled before pregnancy. The chain links TRBV13 to TRBJ2-1, with no clear D. In DNA form, the CDR3 reads TGTGCCAGCAGCTTAGGGGCCCCAGGCAATGAGCAGTTCTTC. Its translation: CASSLGAPGNEQFF.